The entry below describes one T cell receptor (beta chain). Its antigen remains unknown. The data were taken from a study of cytomegalovirus exposure and HLA in healthy donors. Study-wide background: One earlier analysis, a look at some 180 million T cells, found around 110 million unique TCR beta sequences. Study observations and caveats: Later analysis suggested most CMV-associated TCR beta chains were HLA-restricted.

This CDR3 is 13 amino acids long. Unmatched junction bases numbered 10, after V lost 7 bases and J lost 8 bases. CDR1 is MNHNS, CDR2 SASEGT, per germline. The PCR ran on 60 Vbeta and 13 Jbeta primers. Clones were sequenced by immunoSEQ multiplex PCR, and TCRdb holds only the in-frame ones, with some missing. The sample carries roughly 130,000 clones, around 70% recorded once. The sequencing sample was made of PBMCs. This sequence originates from a woman in her thirties or forties in good health and CMV-seropositive. The genes are TRBV6-1 and TRBJ1-1; the match to TRBD1 covers 7 bases. CDR3 amino acids: CASTSSTGLEAFF. CDR3 coding DNA: TGTGCCAGCACCTCTTCGACAGGGCTGGAAGCTTTCTTT.